This T cell receptor beta chain was sequenced for a study of technical replicates of blood from several donors. The CDR3 is made up of 10 amino acids. Germline V gene lookup returns CDR1 SNHLY and CDR2 FYNNEI. In the case of this clone: A junction boundary mismatches the germline segment, possibly from a read error.

Some clones are missing from TCRdb's copy, which holds only in-frame ones; the method was immunoSEQ multiplex PCR. The sample lists 75,000 to 90,000 clones; roughly 93% were seen once. This clonotype originated in a human donor in good health. The J gene is TRBJ1-1, the V gene TRBV2; D gene unclear. Material: T cells isolated from PBMCs. The CDR3 DNA is TGTGCCAGCAGCGCTAATTTAGCGGAATTT. It is translated as CASSANLAEF.